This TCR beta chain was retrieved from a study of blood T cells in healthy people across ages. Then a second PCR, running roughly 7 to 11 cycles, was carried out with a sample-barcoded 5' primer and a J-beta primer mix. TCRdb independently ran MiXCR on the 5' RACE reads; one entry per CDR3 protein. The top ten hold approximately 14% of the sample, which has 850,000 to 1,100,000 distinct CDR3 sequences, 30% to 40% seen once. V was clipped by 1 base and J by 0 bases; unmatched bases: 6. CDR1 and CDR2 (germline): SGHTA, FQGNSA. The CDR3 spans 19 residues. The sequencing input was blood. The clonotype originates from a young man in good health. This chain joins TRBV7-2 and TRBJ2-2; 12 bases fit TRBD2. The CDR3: CASSLELAGGFSNTGELFF. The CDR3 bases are TGTGCCAGCAGCTTAGAACTAGCGGGGGGCTTTTCGAACACCGGGGAGCTGTTTTTT.